The 27 T cell receptor beta chains given below trace back to one sample, sequenced in a study of shared clonotypes between healthy human individuals (dated by TCRdb to between 2020 and 2021). Libraries came from the immunoSEQ multiplex PCR assay. TCRdb carries this immuneACCESS record with in-frame sequences only. Its versions omit some clonotypes, under half of them owing to an unresolved V gene in the studies checked, with the rest unexplained. This sample comprises about 680,000 clones, about two thirds of them detected only once. 1.8% of the sample lies in the top ten. Sequencing was performed on memory CD4+ T cells sorted from blood. Read against the paper, the sample's cell subset or site label means: CD45RA-negative fraction. The source of these receptors is a woman in her 30s in good health.

In this sample, this clone turned up a few times. The chain carries TRBV19 and TRBJ2-7; possibly TRBD2 for D (5 bases). This CDR3 is built from 14 residues. Looked up from germline, CDR1 is LNHDA and CDR2 is SQIVND (reference sequence). With 3 bases removed from V and 1 base from J, the gap between germline ends came to 10 bases. CDR3 nucleotide sequence: TGTGCCAGTAGTATCGACGAGGGTTCCTACGAGCAGTACTTC. Protein: CASSIDEGSYEQYF.

The chain couples TRBV28 to TRBJ1-2; 8 bases match TRBD1. CDR3 length: 14 residues. V trimming: 5 bases; J trimming: 9 bases; junction bases outside the gene matches: 11. The germline V gene has CDR1 MDHEN and CDR2 SYDVKM. CDR3 residues: CASSRTGGSASYTF. The DNA of the CDR3 is TGTGCCAGCAGTAGAACAGGGGGATCCGCTAGCTACACCTTC.

The chain recombines TRBV18 with TRBJ2-7; TRBD2 is a possible D gene (5 bases). The CDR3 sequence is 14 residues long. Between the trimmed V and J ends, which lost 4 bases and 3 bases, there was a span of 13 bases. From germline, CDR1 is KGHSH and CDR2 LQKENI. CDR3 nucleotides: TGTGCCAGCTCACTGACAAAAAGCGGCTACGAGCAGTACTTC. Its translation: CASSLTKSGYEQYF. The full variable domain, completed using reference TRBV18 and TRBJ2-7, is NAGVMQNPRHLVRRRGQEARLRCSPMKGHSHVYWYRQLPEEGLKFMVYLQKENIIDESGMPKERFSAEFPKEGPSILRIQQVVRGDSAAYFCASSLTKSGYEQYFGPGTRLTVT.

The rearrangement links TRBV25-1 to TRBJ2-3; 16 nucleotides align to TRBD2. The CDR3 totals 16 residues. Germline-derived CDR1 and CDR2 are MGHDK and SYGVNS. Unmatched junction bases numbered 2, after V lost 6 bases and J lost 2 bases. The CDR3 loop reads CASRGTSGRATDTQYF. CDR3 coding DNA: TGTGCCAGCAGAGGGACTAGCGGGAGGGCCACAGATACGCAGTATTTT.

The chain has TRBV19 and TRBJ2-7, with TRBD2 identical over 9 bases. The CDR3 extends over 15 amino acids. Germline values: CDR1 LNHDA, CDR2 SQIVND (reference sequence). V was pared by 5 bases and J by 5 bases, with 10 bases of the junction left unmatched. CDR3 sequence (DNA): TGTGCCAGTAGTGTCGCGGGACTAGCAACCCACGAGCAGTACTTC. Translating gives CASSVAGLATHEQYF.

The chain uses TRBV28 and TRBJ2-4, with D perhaps being TRBD1 or TRBD2 (7 bases each). The CDR3 consists of 17 residues. V was clipped by 1 base and J by 2 bases, with 15 bases between them. From germline, CDR1 is MDHEN and CDR2 SYDVKM. CDR3 region: CASSLSARGGTKNIQYF. The CDR3 nucleotides are TGTGCCAGCAGTTTATCCGCCAGGGGGGGGACCAAAAACATTCAGTACTTC.

This clone showed up many times. The chain is built from TRBV4-1 and TRBJ1-4; D call uncertain. This CDR3 is built from 15 residues. The germline V and J ends were trimmed by 1 base and 7 bases, with 13 bases remaining between them. Germline CDR1 reads MGHRA; CDR2 reads YSYEKL. The CDR3 region is CASSQGAGGVEKLFF. As DNA, the CDR3 is TGCGCCAGCAGCCAAGGTGCCGGAGGTGTTGAAAAACTGTTTTTT.

The gene calls are TRBV28 and TRBJ2-3, with D perhaps matching TRBD2 (6 bases). In germline, CDR1 is MDHEN, CDR2 SYDVKM. The V end lost 6 bases, the J end lost 1 base, and 11 bases lay between the germline ends. This CDR3 contains 14 residues. The CDR3 region is CASRGGVGTDTQYF. In nucleotides, the CDR3 is TGTGCCAGCAGGGGGGGTGTTGGCACAGATACGCAGTATTTT.

This clone was detected a few times. The CDR3 DNA follows: TGTGCCAGTAGTATTGGCCGGAAAGAGACCCAGTACTTC. Its translation: CASSIGRKETQYF. The chain employs TRBV19 and TRBJ2-5; D is uncertain. The CDR3 contains 13 residues. The V and J ends lost 3 bases and 3 bases respectively, with 8 bases between them. The germline V gene encodes CDR1 LNHDA and CDR2 SQIVND (reference sequence).

The chain uses TRBV27 and TRBJ2-2; 9 bases are shared with TRBD1. Germline CDR1 MNHEY, CDR2 SMNVEV (reference sequence). With 6 bases clipped from V and 5 bases from J, the junction kept 7 bases outside the gene matches. The CDR3 length is 15 residues. The CDR3 protein is CASSQQGALTGELFF. The CDR3 DNA reads as TGTGCCAGCAGCCAACAGGGGGCGTTAACCGGGGAGCTGTTTTTT.

The V gene is TRBV19, the J gene TRBJ2-1; D is possibly TRBD1 (6 bases). The CDR3 runs 14 residues. Germline CDR1 LNHDA, CDR2 SQIVND (reference sequence). V dropped 9 bases and J dropped 9 bases, with 21 bases sitting between them. CDR3 residues: CASTKRGSIGEQFF. The DNA of the CDR3 is TGTGCCAGCACCAAAAGGGGGTCGATCGGTGAGCAGTTCTTC.

This rearrangement joins TRBV19 to TRBJ2-1; the match to TRBD1 covers 11 bases. Germline loops: CDR1 LNHDA, CDR2 SQIVND (reference sequence). Unmatched junction bases numbered 4, after V lost 6 bases and J lost 3 bases. CDR3 length equals 15 residues. The CDR3 is CASRAGTGGYNEQFF. The CDR3, as DNA: TGTGCCAGTAGAGCCGGGACAGGGGGCTACAATGAGCAGTTCTTC.

The V call is TRBV18, the J call TRBJ1-1; 7 nucleotides match TRBD1. Per the germline V gene, CDR1 is KGHSH and CDR2 is LQKENI. The V and J ends lost 4 bases and 2 bases, in that order; junction bases with no gene match: 7. The CDR3 is 15 residues long. The DNA for the CDR3 is TGTGCCAGCTCACTTGGCAGGGGGGCCAACACTGAAGCTTTCTTT. It encodes CASSLGRGANTEAFF.

The chain employs TRBV5-4 and TRBJ2-4; D perhaps matches TRBD2 (6 bases). The V end was cut by 2 bases, the J end by 3 bases, with 12 bases between. CDR1 and CDR2 from the germline V gene are SGHNT and YYREEE (reference sequence). The CDR3 loop spans 15 amino acids. The CDR3 nucleotides are TGTGCCAGCAGCTTCCGGGCCGGGGGCAAAAACATTCAGTACTTC. It codes for CASSFRAGGKNIQYF.

The chain recombines TRBV28 with TRBJ2-2, with TRBD2 identical over 7 bases. CDR3 length: 15 residues. J gave up 6 bases and V 8 bases, and 12 bases lay outside the gene matches. CDR1 is MDHEN and CDR2 is SYDVKM in the germline V gene. CDR3 in amino acids: CASFTFKGRAGELFF. The CDR3 nucleotides read TGTGCCAGCTTCACCTTTAAGGGGAGGGCCGGGGAGCTGTTTTTT.

This chain links TRBV6-6 with TRBJ2-3, with 8 nucleotides matching TRBD2. This CDR3 comprises 16 residues. Germline CDR1 reads MNHNY; CDR2 reads SVGAGI (reference sequence). With 6 bases clipped from V and 4 bases from J, the junction kept 12 bases outside the gene matches. The DNA for the CDR3 is TGTGCCAGCAGACCCACTAGCGGAGAGGGTCCAGATACGCAGTATTTT. Residues: CASRPTSGEGPDTQYF.

DNA for the CDR3: TGCGCCAGCAGCCGAGCCGGGACTCAAAGTTACGAGCAGTACTTC. This encodes CASSRAGTQSYEQYF. This chain connects TRBV4-1 to TRBJ2-7; possibly TRBD2 for D (6 bases). The V end was cut by 4 bases, the J end by 4 bases, with 17 bases between. The CDR3 consists of 15 residues. Germline CDR1 reads MGHRA; CDR2 reads YSYEKL.

The chain has TRBV28 and TRBJ1-5, with D tentatively TRBD1 (5 bases). Germline values: CDR1 MDHEN, CDR2 SYDVKM. The V and J ends lost 7 bases and 2 bases respectively, with 12 bases between them. CDR3 length: 14 amino acids. The CDR3 spells CASTGRGGNQPQHF. The DNA for the CDR3 is TGTGCCAGCACCGGGAGGGGTGGCAATCAGCCCCAGCATTTT. Combining the CDR3 with reference TRBV28 and TRBJ1-5 gives the whole variable domain DVKVTQSSRYLVKRTGEKVFLECVQDMDHENMFWYRQDPGLGLRLIYFSYDVKMKEKGDIPEGYSVSREKKERFSLILESASTNQTSMYLCASTGRGGNQPQHFGDGTRLSIL.

The V gene is TRBV5-4, the J gene TRBJ2-3, with D unresolved. Trimming pared 3 bases from V and 0 bases from J, leaving 14 bases between. Germline CDR1 and CDR2: SGHNT and YYREEE (reference sequence). The CDR3 covers 16 residues. The CDR3 sequence is CASSWGSGTSTDTQYF. DNA of the CDR3: TGTGCCAGCAGCTGGGGTTCTGGTACTAGCACAGATACGCAGTATTTT.

The gene calls are TRBV19 and TRBJ1-2; 7 bases align to TRBD1. The CDR3 runs to 13 residues. V shed 6 bases, J shed 4 bases, and the junction held 5 bases outside the gene matches. Looked up from germline, CDR1 is LNHDA and CDR2 is SQIVND (reference sequence). CDR3 DNA: TGTGCCAGTAGCACCGACAGGGCCTATGGCTACACCTTC. Its translation: CASSTDRAYGYTF.

The CDR3 DNA is TGTGCCAGCGCTACAGGGCGTGGTGGAGAGACCCAGTACTTC. Protein sequence: CASATGRGGETQYF. The gene calls are TRBV6-1 and TRBJ2-5; perhaps TRBD1 as D (6 bases). The CDR3 covers 14 residues. V lost 8 bases and J lost 4, with 17 bases in between. Per the germline V gene, CDR1 is MNHNS and CDR2 is SASEGT.

This chain joins TRBV13 and TRBJ1-5; D not certain. V shed 5 bases and J shed 6 bases, with 14 bases lying between them. The CDR3 spans 14 residues. Germline assignment: CDR1 PRHDT and CDR2 FYEKMQ (reference sequence). The DNA of the CDR3 is TGTGCCAGCAGCACCGGACCGGTAGTTCAGCCCCAGCATTTT. Translated: CASSTGPVVQPQHF.

The gene calls are TRBV7-9 and TRBJ1-2; 8 bases are shared with TRBD1. The CDR3 totals 16 residues. V lost 0 bases and J lost 3; bases outside the gene matches: 6. Germline V CDR1 and CDR2: SEHNR, FQNEAQ (reference sequence). The CDR3 DNA reads TGTGCCAGCAGCTTAGCGCGGGGGACAGGAGACTATGGCTACACCTTC. Residues: CASSLARGTGDYGYTF.

The gene calls are TRBV4-1 and TRBJ1-2; D remains ambiguous. CDR1 MGHRA and CDR2 YSYEKL come from the germline V gene. The V end was cut by 3 bases, the J end by 5 bases, with 19 bases between. The CDR3 consists of 16 residues. CDR3 loop: CASSHNDMGFKYGYTF. The CDR3 DNA is TGCGCCAGCAGCCATAACGACATGGGTTTCAAATATGGCTACACCTTC.

V gene TRBV19 combines with J gene TRBJ1-2; no firm D call. Trimming left V 5 bases short and J 7 bases short, with 11 bases between. CDR1 and CDR2 (germline): LNHDA, SQIVND (reference sequence). This CDR3 has 12 residues. CDR3: CASSHGLSGYTF. CDR3 sequence (DNA): TGTGCCAGTAGTCACGGGCTGAGTGGCTACACCTTC. Complete variable domain (other parts from reference TRBV19 and TRBJ1-2): DGGITQSPKYLFRKEGQNVTLSCEQNLNHDAMYWYRQDPGQGLRLIYYSQIVNDFQKGDIAEGYSVSREKKESFPLTVTSAQKNPTAFYLCASSHGLSGYTFGSGTRLTVV.

The chain has TRBV5-4 and TRBJ1-5; the D gene is possibly TRBD1 (6 bases). This CDR3 spans 15 amino acids. V dropped 3 bases and J dropped 4 bases, with 14 bases sitting between them. CDR1 is SGHNT, CDR2 YYREEE, per germline (reference sequence). DNA of the CDR3: TGTGCCAGCAGCTCAGACGGACAGCTGAATCAGCCCCAGCATTTT. Its protein product is CASSSDGQLNQPQHF.

The table lists this clone with a few counts. For the CDR3, the DNA is TGTGCCAGCAGCTTTTGGGCGGGAGACGGGGAGCTGTTTTTT. It specifies CASSFWAGDGELFF. The rearrangement uses TRBV5-5 and TRBJ2-2; TRBD2 aligns across 7 bases. The V segment lost 2 bases and the J segment 7 bases; nucleotides outside the gene matches: 5. The CDR3 has 14 amino acids. The germline V gene encodes CDR1 SGHKS and CDR2 YYEKEE (reference sequence).